This TCR beta chain emerged from a study of blood T cell repertoires in COVID-19. Study summary: The origin of the acute and convalescent COVID-19 samples was the United States, Italy and Spain. In each case, the material was cDNA or gDNA derived from T cells, B-cell-depleted T cells, or PBMCs.

Germline V gene sequence: CDR1 MNHNS, CDR2 SASEGT. This CDR3 comprises 13 residues. Trimming left V 3 bases short and J 10 bases short, with 15 bases between. Per the original methods: Estimation of nucleated cell counts relied on the amplification of reference gene primers. Generated by immunoSEQ multiplex PCR, the TCRdb table keeps only in-frame clones and is missing some. From that table come the V and J calls and clone size; the DNA was used to work out D and trimming. The sample lists 400,000 to 550,000 clones, more than 85% occurring once. The receptor was isolated from a woman aged 25 to 45 with acute or convalescent COVID-19. The chain combines TRBV6-1 with TRBJ1-1; D is possibly TRBD1 (5 bases). Source material: peripheral blood. The CDR3 sequence is CASSEPKGIAAFF. The CDR3 DNA reads as TGTGCCAGCAGTGAGCCGAAGGGGATTGCAGCTTTCTTT.